The 27 T cell receptor beta chains below all came from one sample that was sequenced in a study of shared clonotypes between healthy human individuals. Assay used: immunoSEQ multiplex PCR; TCRdb lists only in-frame clones, some missing. The top ten hold about 0.32% of the sample, which has some 380,000 clones, about 97% seen once. The source material was memory CD8+ T cells sorted from blood. Subset of the sample: CD45RO+ cells pooled with CCR7-negative TemRA cells. These receptors all stem from a man younger than 45 in good health.

The table lists this clone with a count of one. The chain carries TRBV2 and TRBJ2-7; TRBD2 might be the D (5 bases). The V and J ends lost 7 bases and 2 bases respectively, with 15 bases between them. There are 14 residues in the CDR3. Germline CDR1 is SNHLY and CDR2 is FYNNEI. CDR3 coding DNA: TGTGCCAGCACCTGGGATCGGGGAACCTACGAGCAGTACTTC. Protein sequence: CASTWDRGTYEQYF.

This rearrangement joins TRBV11-2 to TRBJ2-4; 9 nucleotides agree with TRBD1. V lost 4 bases, J lost 2 bases, and 3 bases stayed unmatched. The CDR3 sequence is 15 residues long. Germline assignment: CDR1 SGHAT and CDR2 FQNNGV. The CDR3 spells CASSWDRVSKNIQYF. The DNA for the CDR3 is TGTGCCAGCAGCTGGGACAGGGTTTCCAAAAACATTCAGTACTTC.

The chain employs TRBV5-1 and TRBJ2-7, with 9 bases fitting TRBD2. The CDR3 runs 17 residues. Germline CDR1 is SGHRS and CDR2 is YFSETQ. Germline trimming cut 1 base from V and 2 bases from J; bases unmatched to any gene: 10. The CDR3 reads CASSLYAGGRGPYEQYF. Here the CDR3 DNA reads TGCGCCAGCAGCTTGTACGCGGGAGGGCGGGGCCCCTACGAGCAGTACTTC.

Worth noting for this clone: The sample contains more than one DNA sequence encoding this CDR3. The chain recombines TRBV10-3 with TRBJ1-5; 8 positions agree with TRBD1. V lost 4 bases to trimming and J lost 4 bases; unmatched junction nucleotides: 0. The CDR3 consists of 13 residues. CDR1 ENHRY and CDR2 SYGVKD come from the germline V gene. CDR3 region: CAISGTGNQPQHF. The CDR3 DNA is TGTGCCATCAGTGGGACAGGGAATCAGCCCCAGCATTTT.

The chain couples TRBV2 to TRBJ2-1; 9 bases match TRBD2. Looked up from germline, CDR1 is SNHLY and CDR2 is FYNNEI. This CDR3 has 15 residues. V dropped 7 bases and J dropped 6; count of bases not matched to a gene: 10. The CDR3 here is CASTPLAGGVNEQFF. CDR3 bases: TGTGCCAGCACCCCACTTGCGGGAGGGGTCAATGAGCAGTTCTTC.

The V gene is TRBV28, the J gene TRBJ2-7; TRBD2 matches at 8 bases. Germline CDR1 reads MDHEN; CDR2 reads SYDVKM. The J segment lost 2 bases and the V segment lost 8 bases, leaving 5 bases of the junction unmatched. CDR3 length: 13 amino acids. As DNA, the CDR3 is TGTGCCAGCGGGGTAGCGGGGACCTACGAGCAGTACTTC. Translating it yields CASGVAGTYEQYF.

This chain links TRBV12-5 with TRBJ2-7, with D possibly being TRBD1 (7 bases). Trimming removed 3 bases from V and 4 bases from J, with 13 bases in between. CDR1 is LGHNT and CDR2 is FRNRAP in the germline V gene. The CDR3 consists of 14 residues. The CDR3 DNA is TGTGCTAGTGGTTTTGTGGCAGGGGGGTACGAGCAGTACTTC. This encodes CASGFVAGGYEQYF. The full variable domain, its missing parts supplied by reference TRBV12-5 and TRBJ2-7, is DARVTQTPRHKVTEMGQEVTMRCQPILGHNTVFWYRQTMMQGLELLAYFRNRAPLDDSGMPKDRFSAEMPDATLATLKIQPSEPRDSAVYFCASGFVAGGYEQYFGPGTRLTVT.

V and J are TRBV28 and TRBJ2-5; D gene ambiguous. The CDR3 length is 13 residues. Germline V gives CDR1 MDHEN, CDR2 SYDVKM. V was trimmed by 1 base and J by 4 bases, leaving 7 bases between them. CDR3 loop: CASSLSYRETQYF. The CDR3 DNA is TGTGCCAGCAGTTTATCTTATCGAGAGACCCAGTACTTC.

The CDR3 sequence: CSVGKREGREQFF. The CDR3 region has the DNA TGCAGCGTTGGTAAGCGGGAGGGCCGTGAGCAGTTCTTC. V usage is TRBV29-1 and J usage is TRBJ2-1; 10 nucleotides agree with TRBD2. Germline CDR1 and CDR2: SQVTM and ANQGSEA. V dropped 4 bases and J dropped 9; count of bases not matched to a gene: 6. The CDR3 length is 13 residues.

This chain joins TRBV5-8 and TRBJ2-7; 9 bases line up with TRBD2. Germline CDR1 SGHTS, CDR2 YDEGEE. The J segment lost 2 bases and the V segment lost 0 bases, leaving 6 bases of the junction unmatched. The CDR3 sequence is 16 residues long. The CDR3 region is CASSLAWREGAYEQYF. The CDR3 coding sequence is TGTGCCAGCAGCTTGGCCTGGCGGGAGGGAGCCTACGAGCAGTACTTC.

J is TRBJ1-4 and V is TRBV15; 7 bases fit TRBD1. The V gene end was trimmed by 1 base and the J gene end by 8 bases; junction bases not matched to a gene: 7. The CDR3 totals 15 residues. Per germline, CDR1 LNHNV and CDR2 YYDKDF (reference sequence). The chain's CDR3 is CATSRAQDRDEKLFF. CDR3 sequence (DNA): TGTGCCACCAGCAGAGCTCAAGACAGGGACGAAAAACTGTTTTTT. Combining the CDR3 with reference TRBV15 and TRBJ1-4 gives the whole variable domain DAMVIQNPRYQVTQFGKPVTLSCSQTLNHNVMYWYQQKSSQAPKLLFHYYDKDFNNEADTPDNFQSRRPNTSFCFLDIRSPGLGDTAMYLCATSRAQDRDEKLFFGSGTQLSVL.

The chain couples TRBV5-1 to TRBJ1-2; TRBD1 matches 10 bases. The CDR3 is made up of 12 amino acids. Trimming at V came to 3 bases and at J to 8 bases, leaving 1 base not matched to a gene. Germline assignment: CDR1 SGHRS and CDR2 YFSETQ. The CDR3 nucleotides read TGCGCCAGCAGCTGGGACAGGGGCGGCTACACCTTC. Residues: CASSWDRGGYTF.

The chain employs TRBV5-1 and TRBJ2-7; 7 bases map to TRBD2. J lost 6 bases, V lost 0 bases, and 9 bases had no gene match. The CDR3 loop spans 15 amino acids. Germline assignment: CDR1 SGHRS and CDR2 YFSETQ. CDR3 nucleotides: TGCGCCAGCAGCTTGGCCGGGAGCGGGATAGGCGAGCAGTACTTC. Amino acid sequence: CASSLAGSGIGEQYF.

The count of this clone is one. The gene calls are TRBV4-2 and TRBJ2-5; D not certain. The CDR3 length is 14 residues. V gave up 2 bases and J gave up 4 bases, with 11 bases separating them. CDR1 is LGHNA, CDR2 YNFKEQ, per germline. The DNA for the CDR3 is TGTGCCAGCAGCCAACAAGCTGGGCGAGAGACCCAGTACTTC. Encoded protein: CASSQQAGRETQYF.

The chain's CDR3 is CASSPQQTSTNEQFF. CDR3 bases: TGCGCCAGCAGCCCCCAGCAAACTAGTACCAATGAGCAGTTCTTC. The V gene is TRBV4-1, the J gene TRBJ2-1; possible D gene TRBD2, 5 bases. This CDR3 spans 15 amino acids. The germline V gene encodes CDR1 MGHRA and CDR2 YSYEKL. V shed 4 bases and J shed 6 bases, with 16 bases lying between them.

The chain has TRBV7-2 and TRBJ1-2; possibly TRBD1 for D (5 bases). The V and J ends lost 1 base and 0 bases respectively, with 6 bases between them. CDR3 length: 14 amino acids. The V gene's germline CDR1 is SGHTA and CDR2 FQGNSA. In nucleotides, the CDR3 is TGTGCCAGCAGCTTAGGACAGTCTAACTATGGCTACACCTTC. The encoded protein is CASSLGQSNYGYTF.

The rearrangement uses TRBV27 and TRBJ2-5, with D perhaps being TRBD1 or TRBD2 (5 bases each). CDR3 length: 13 amino acids. Germline V gene data show CDR1 as MNHEY and CDR2 as SMNVEV (reference sequence). V lost 2 bases to trimming and J lost 5 bases, with 9 bases between them. The CDR3 nucleotides are TGTGCCAGCAGTTTAGGGGGATGGGAGACCCAGTACTTC. Its translation is CASSLGGWETQYF.

The chain recombines TRBV29-1 with TRBJ2-3, with D maybe TRBD1 (6 bases). Germline lookup yields CDR1 SQVTM and CDR2 ANQGSEA. The CDR3 totals 13 residues. V lost 7 bases to trimming and J lost 3 bases, with 14 bases between them. This chain's CDR3 is CSATGKRTDTQYF. CDR3 in DNA: TGCAGCGCCACAGGGAAGAGGACAGATACGCAGTATTTT.

The V and J genes are TRBV4-2 and TRBJ2-5, with TRBD1 as a possible D gene (5 bases). V gave up 5 bases and J gave up 4 bases, with 17 bases separating them. Looked up from germline, CDR1 is LGHNA and CDR2 is YNFKEQ. The CDR3 covers 15 residues. CDR3 in amino acids: CASSGVGRDRETQYF. The CDR3 nucleotides are TGTGCCAGCAGCGGGGTGGGCAGGGATAGAGAGACCCAGTACTTC.

CDR3 bases: TGTGCCAGCAGCGTAGCTATGGGATACGAGCAGTACTTC. This codes for CASSVAMGYEQYF. The V gene is TRBV9, the J gene TRBJ2-7; D is uncertain. The CDR3 extends over 13 amino acids. V was trimmed by 0 bases and J by 4 bases, leaving 8 bases between them. Germline V gene lookup returns CDR1 SGDLS and CDR2 YYNGEE. Full variable domain (remainder filled in from reference TRBV9 and TRBJ2-7): DSGVTQTPKHLITATGQRVTLRCSPRSGDLSVYWYQQSLDQGLQFLIQYYNGEERAKGNILERFSAQQFPDLHSELNLSSLELGDSALYFCASSVAMGYEQYFGPGTRLTVT.

This clone was picked up a small number of times. The V gene is TRBV28, the J gene TRBJ2-7; 8 positions agree with TRBD1. This CDR3 comprises 12 residues. Trimming cost V 2 bases and J 6 bases; bases outside gene matches: 0. The germline V gene encodes CDR1 MDHEN and CDR2 SYDVKM. The CDR3 loop is CASSLGTGEQYF. The CDR3 bases are TGTGCCAGCAGTTTAGGGACAGGCGAGCAGTACTTC.

The V and J genes are TRBV27 and TRBJ2-7, with 9 bases lining up with TRBD1. The length of the CDR3 is 16 residues. The V segment lost 5 bases and the J segment 3 bases; nucleotides outside the gene matches: 11. CDR1 and CDR2 (germline): MNHEY, SMNVEV (reference sequence). The CDR3 DNA is TGTGCCAGCAGTGGACTATCACAGGGGGCAGGCTACGAGCAGTACTTC. Translated, it gives CASSGLSQGAGYEQYF.

The J gene is TRBJ2-3, the V gene TRBV5-6; no clear D gene. The V end lost 0 bases, the J end lost 2 bases, and 10 bases lay between the germline ends. The CDR3 loop spans 15 amino acids. The germline V gene has CDR1 SGHDT and CDR2 YYEEEE. The CDR3 DNA sequence: TGTGCCAGCAGCTTGGGGTCAGATTACACAGATACGCAGTATTTT. It translates to CASSLGSDYTDTQYF.

This clone appeared a single time. The chain joins TRBV25-1 to TRBJ1-2, with TRBD1 identical over 9 bases. Germline V CDR1 and CDR2: MGHDK, SYGVNS. V lost 6 bases and J lost 5; bases outside the gene matches: 7. CDR3 length: 14 amino acids. CDR3 sequence (DNA): TGTGCCAGCAGACAGACAGGGGGGGGATATGGCTACACCTTC. The encoded protein is CASRQTGGGYGYTF.

The gene calls are TRBV28 and TRBJ2-3; 8 bases match TRBD2. This CDR3 is 16 amino acids long. V shed 1 base, J shed 2 bases, and the junction held 5 bases outside the gene matches. Germline loops: CDR1 MDHEN, CDR2 SYDVKM. CDR3 sequence reads: CASSLSREEPTDTQYF. CDR3 coding DNA: TGTGCCAGCAGTTTATCGCGGGAGGAACCCACAGATACGCAGTATTTT. Together with reference TRBV28 and TRBJ2-3, the CDR3 gives the full variable domain: DVKVTQSSRYLVKRTGEKVFLECVQDMDHENMFWYRQDPGLGLRLIYFSYDVKMKEKGDIPEGYSVSREKKERFSLILESASTNQTSMYLCASSLSREEPTDTQYFGPGTRLTVL.

The chain is built from TRBV4-1 and TRBJ1-2; no clear D. The CDR3 extends over 16 amino acids. The germline V and J ends were trimmed by 3 bases and 7 bases, with 21 bases remaining between them. Per germline, CDR1 MGHRA and CDR2 YSYEKL. The CDR3 sequence is CASSHSGSAPGSGYTF. The CDR3 coding sequence is TGCGCCAGCAGCCACTCGGGGAGCGCCCCTGGGTCTGGCTACACCTTC.

The chain combines TRBV27 with TRBJ1-2; D not resolved. CDR3 length: 18 amino acids. The germline V and J ends were trimmed by 1 base and 0 bases, with 18 bases remaining between them. Germline loops: CDR1 MNHEY, CDR2 SMNVEV (reference sequence). CDR3 coding DNA: TGTGCCAGCAGTTTATTCGCCGCACCGGGGTCGACTAACTATGGCTACACCTTC. Translated, it gives CASSLFAAPGSTNYGYTF.